What follows are 18 T cell receptor beta chains derived from one specimen sequenced in a study of T cells in Graves' hyperthyroidism and ophthalmopathy. What was amplified from RNA transcripts were TCR beta CDR3 regions. In the first-round RT-PCR of the TCR CDR3, the HTBI primer set was used. Via MiXCR, TCRdb re-called the multiplex PCR reads, giving one row per CDR3 protein. In the table there are 500,000 to 550,000 distinct CDR3 sequences, just under 20% of which are singletons. The source material was blood. All receptors come from a middle-aged man with Graves' ophthalmopathy.

This clonotype was recorded many times. The chain links TRBV18 to TRBJ2-5; 9 bases are a match to TRBD1. Germline trimming cut 2 bases from V and 3 bases from J; bases unmatched to any gene: 1. Germline CDR1 is KGHSH and CDR2 is LQKENI. The CDR3 contains 14 residues. CDR3 amino acids: CASSPGTGKETQYF. The CDR3 nucleotides read TGTGCCAGCTCACCAGGGACAGGGAAAGAGACCCAGTACTTC. The entire variable domain, with the rest obtained from reference TRBV18 and TRBJ2-5, is as follows: NAGVMQNPRHLVRRRGQEARLRCSPMKGHSHVYWYRQLPEEGLKFMVYLQKENIIDESGMPKERFSAEFPKEGPSILRIQQVVRGDSAAYFCASSPGTGKETQYFGPGTRLLVL.

The table lists this clonotype with many counts. CDR3 amino acids: CASSPGTGMNEQYF. The CDR3 region has the DNA TGTGCCAGCTCACCGGGGACAGGGATGAACGAGCAGTACTTC. The chain uses TRBV18 and TRBJ2-7, with 9 bases lining up with TRBD1. The V gene's germline CDR1 is KGHSH and CDR2 LQKENI. The CDR3 consists of 14 residues. Trimming took 3 bases from V and 5 from J; bases not matched to a gene: 5.

This clonotype was found many times. The genes are TRBV6-5 and TRBJ1-5; maybe TRBD1 (5 bases). Trimming shortened V by 0 bases and J by 5 bases, and 8 bases separated the two germline ends. The germline CDR1 and CDR2 sequences are MNHEY and SVGAGI. This CDR3 region has 14 residues. The CDR3 region has the DNA TGTGCCAGCAGTTACTCGGGGGGTGATCAGCCCCAGCATTTT. Translation: CASSYSGGDQPQHF.

In this sample, this clonotype turned up many times. The chain joins TRBV28 to TRBJ2-7; tentatively, D is TRBD1 (6 bases). Germline V lookup: CDR1 MDHEN, CDR2 SYDVKM. The CDR3 contains 14 residues. Trimming pared 5 bases from V and 0 bases from J, leaving 11 bases between. CDR3 protein: CASSIGDTSYEQYF. CDR3 coding DNA: TGTGCCAGCAGTATAGGGGACACCTCCTACGAGCAGTACTTC. The full variable domain, rest sourced from reference TRBV28 and TRBJ2-7, is DVKVTQSSRYLVKRTGEKVFLECVQDMDHENMFWYRQDPGLGLRLIYFSYDVKMKEKGDIPEGYSVSREKKERFSLILESASTNQTSMYLCASSIGDTSYEQYFGPGTRLTVT.

The CDR3 sequence: CASSLGPSDEAFF. In DNA form, the CDR3 reads TGTGCCAGCAGCTTGGGTCCCAGTGATGAAGCTTTCTTT. This rearrangement joins TRBV7-6 to TRBJ1-1, with unresolved D. Germline CDR1 reads SGHVS; CDR2 reads FNYEAQ. V lost 3 bases to trimming and J lost 7 bases, with 12 bases between them. The CDR3 totals 13 residues.

The V call is TRBV20-1, the J call TRBJ2-5, with 8 positions matching TRBD1. Germline V gives CDR1 DFQATT, CDR2 SNEGSKA (reference sequence). J was trimmed by 5 bases and V by 3 bases; bases with no gene match: 2. The CDR3 extends over 12 amino acids. Here the CDR3 DNA reads TGCAGTGCTAGTGGACAGGGTGAGACCCAGTACTTC. It encodes CSASGQGETQYF.

This clonotype was counted at least ten times. CDR3 sequence: CASRGAVGADTQYF. The DNA for the CDR3 is TGCGCCAGCAGGGGGGCGGTCGGTGCAGATACGCAGTATTTT. The chain has TRBV5-1 and TRBJ2-3; D may be TRBD1 (6 bases). V was shortened by 5 bases and J by 4 bases, with 14 bases between the two germline ends. This CDR3 comprises 14 residues. Germline lookup yields CDR1 SGHRS and CDR2 YFSETQ.

This clonotype was counted between two and nine times. The rearrangement links TRBV18 to TRBJ1-1; 7 bases agree with TRBD1. CDR1 is KGHSH, CDR2 LQKENI, per germline. The J segment lost 5 bases and the V segment lost 6 bases, leaving 12 bases of the junction unmatched. This CDR3 contains 15 residues. CDR3 region: CASSKVRGPGTEAFF. Here the CDR3 DNA reads TGTGCCAGCTCCAAGGTGAGGGGGCCGGGGACTGAAGCTTTCTTT.

As to this clonotype: A much more abundant neighbour one base away suggests this may be a read error. The chain has TRBV28 and TRBJ2-1; 8 bases match TRBD1. With V trimmed by 5 bases and J by 7 bases, 7 bases remained unmatched. The germline gives CDR1 MDHEN, CDR2 SYDVKM. CDR3 size: 14 residues. The CDR3 coding sequence is TGTGCCAGCAGTAAAACAGGGGGGCGGAATGAGCAGTTCTTC. Amino acids: CASSKTGGRNEQFF.

Of note for this clonotype: With a much larger clone just one base away, this may be a read error. V and J are TRBV2 and TRBJ2-5; 9 nucleotides match TRBD1. This CDR3 has 13 residues. The germline V gene encodes CDR1 SNHLY and CDR2 FYNNEI. The CDR3 spells CASTRTGAETQHF. The CDR3 DNA reads TGTGCCAGCACCCGGACAGGGGCAGAGACCCAGCACTTC.

This clonotype was picked up many times. The rearrangement links TRBV24-1 to TRBJ2-1; perhaps D is TRBD1 or TRBD2 (5 bases each). This CDR3 is built from 13 residues. With 3 bases removed from V and 6 bases from J, the gap between germline ends came to 8 bases. Germline assignment: CDR1 KGHDR and CDR2 SFDVKD. The CDR3 region has the DNA TGTGCCACCAGTGATGGGACGGGCAATGAGCAGTTCTTC. This translates into CATSDGTGNEQFF.

The chain uses TRBV7-3 and TRBJ1-1; D is perhaps TRBD1 (6 bases). This CDR3 is built from 13 residues. The V gene's germline CDR1 is SGHTA and CDR2 FQGTGA. The V and J ends lost 5 bases and 3 bases respectively, with 10 bases between them. The CDR3 DNA is TGTGCCAGCAGCGAAGGACAGTACACTGAAGCTTTCTTT. Protein product: CASSEGQYTEAFF.

This clonotype has at least ten counts. J is TRBJ2-5 and V is TRBV2; D is ambiguous. With 4 bases removed from V and 5 bases from J, the gap between germline ends came to 11 bases. The germline V gene encodes CDR1 SNHLY and CDR2 FYNNEI. The CDR3 runs to 13 residues. Here the CDR3 reads CASSGDHGETQYF. The DNA for the CDR3 is TGTGCCAGCAGTGGGGATCACGGGGAGACCCAGTACTTC.

Only a few counts were recorded for this clonotype. This rearrangement joins TRBV6-1 to TRBJ1-1; TRBD1 matches 8 bases. CDR1 MNHNS and CDR2 SASEGT come from the germline V gene. Trimming took 7 bases from V and 1 from J; bases not matched to a gene: 5. The CDR3 runs 14 residues. The CDR3 sequence: CASTRQGQNTEAFF. For the CDR3, the DNA is TGTGCCAGCACTAGACAGGGGCAGAACACTGAAGCTTTCTTT.

A remark on this clonotype: Being one base from a much bigger clone, this may be a read error. The gene calls are TRBV7-2 and TRBJ1-2; D not resolved. The CDR3 covers 13 residues. The germline V gene encodes CDR1 SGHTA and CDR2 FQGNSA. The germline V and J ends were trimmed by 4 bases and 5 bases, with 11 bases remaining between them. Here the CDR3 reads CASSSPNGYGYTF. The CDR3 coding sequence is TGTGCCAGCAGCTCACCTAACGGTTATGGCTACACCTTC.

This clonotype was observed at least ten times. The rearrangement joins TRBV7-2 to TRBJ1-4, with D uncertain. Germline CDR1 is SGHTA and CDR2 is FQGNSA. V was cut by 4 bases and J by 8 bases, with 11 bases left in between. The CDR3 consists of 13 residues. The CDR3 loop reads CASSSISWEKLFF. The CDR3 DNA reads as TGTGCCAGCAGCTCCATCAGTTGGGAAAAACTGTTTTTT.

The chain joins TRBV3-1 to TRBJ1-2, with 11 bases matching TRBD1. CDR1 and CDR2 (germline): LGHDT, YNNKEL (reference sequence). V was pared by 4 bases and J by 4 bases, with 5 bases of the junction left unmatched. The CDR3 covers 15 residues. In DNA form, the CDR3 reads TGTGCCAGCAGCCCCCGGGACAGGGGGGGCTATGGCTACACCTTC. Residues: CASSPRDRGGYGYTF.

This clonotype has just a few counts. The chain employs TRBV6-1 and TRBJ2-7; the D gene is possibly TRBD1 (5 bases). Trimming shortened V by 6 bases and J by 4 bases, and 22 bases separated the two germline ends. Germline values: CDR1 MNHNS, CDR2 SASEGT. CDR3 size: 16 residues. The DNA for the CDR3 is TGTGCCAGCAGCCCTCGAAGGGGCCGCGCATCATACGAGCAGTACTTC. Translated: CASSPRRGRASYEQYF.